Following are 28 T cell receptor beta chains from one sample sequenced in a study of blood T cell repertoires in COVID-19. Clones were sequenced by immunoSEQ multiplex PCR, and TCRdb holds only the in-frame ones, with some missing. The sample records under 300,000 clones, around 90% being singletons. The sequencing input was peripheral blood. These receptors were obtained from a man aged 60-69 years who had recovered from COVID-19.

V is TRBV2 and J is TRBJ1-3; TRBD1 agrees at 7 bases. J was trimmed by 1 base and V by 2 bases; bases with no gene match: 5. The CDR3 is 16 amino acids. The V gene's germline CDR1 is SNHLY and CDR2 FYNNEI. The CDR3 coding sequence is TGTGCCAGCAGTGAAAGTTCGACAGGGTCTGGAAACACCATATATTTT. Translated, it gives CASSESSTGSGNTIYF. The whole variable domain, filled in from reference TRBV2 and TRBJ1-3, reads EPEVTQTPSHQVTQMGQEVILRCVPISNHLYFYWYRQILGQKVEFLVSFYNNEISEKSEIFDDQFSVERPDGSNFTLKIRSTKLEDSAMYFCASSESSTGSGNTIYFGEGSWLTVV.

The chain links TRBV30 to TRBJ1-5; tentative D call: TRBD1 (6 bases). This CDR3 spans 14 amino acids. Germline V gene data show CDR1 as GTSNPN and CDR2 as SVGIG (reference sequence). Trimming cost V 0 bases and J 2 bases, with 8 bases left between them. The CDR3, as DNA: TGTGCCTGGAGTGTAGGGGGACGCAATCAGCCCCAGCATTTT. Translation: CAWSVGGRNQPQHF.

Concerning this clone: An end of the junction does not agree with germline; a read error may underlie this. The chain is built from TRBV2 and TRBJ1-6, with 7 bases fitting TRBD1. CDR1 is SNHLY and CDR2 is FYNNEI in the germline V gene. The CDR3 consists of 13 residues. The CDR3 DNA reads as TGTGCCAGCAGGGAAGACAGGGAAACCCCCCTCCACTTT. Translating it yields CASREDRETPLHF.

The gene calls are TRBV2 and TRBJ1-1; 7 nucleotides match TRBD1. Germline assignment: CDR1 SNHLY and CDR2 FYNNEI. Trimming took 3 bases from V and 11 from J; bases not matched to a gene: 9. The CDR3 has 13 amino acids. The CDR3 sequence: CASSDLRQGGAFF. CDR3 nucleotides: TGTGCCAGCAGTGACCTCCGACAGGGCGGTGCTTTCTTT. Together with reference TRBV2 and TRBJ1-1, the CDR3 gives the full variable domain: EPEVTQTPSHQVTQMGQEVILRCVPISNHLYFYWYRQILGQKVEFLVSFYNNEISEKSEIFDDQFSVERPDGSNFTLKIRSTKLEDSAMYFCASSDLRQGGAFFGQGTRLTVV.

The rearrangement links TRBV11-2 to TRBJ1-2, with D hard to call. Germline CDR1 SGHAT, CDR2 FQNNGV. Trimming removed 5 bases from V and 3 bases from J, with 16 bases in between. This CDR3 is built from 15 residues. CDR3 protein: CASSLLPRGDYGYTF. The DNA of the CDR3 is TGTGCCAGCAGCCTCCTCCCCCGCGGGGACTATGGCTACACCTTC. Based on the CDR3 plus reference TRBV11-2 and TRBJ1-2, the full variable domain is EAGVAQSPRYKIIEKRQSVAFWCNPISGHATLYWYQQILGQGPKLLIQFQNNGVVDDSQLPKDRFSAERLKGVDSTLKIQPAKLEDSAVYLCASSLLPRGDYGYTFGSGTRLTVV.

The chain joins TRBV5-1 to TRBJ2-2, with 9 bases that match TRBD2. The CDR3 covers 17 residues. After removal of 3 bases from V and 6 bases from J, the junction contained 12 bases not matched to a gene. Germline V gene data show CDR1 as SGHRS and CDR2 as YFSETQ. CDR3 sequence: CASSSASSGTTPGELFF. The DNA for the CDR3 is TGCGCCAGCAGCTCTGCTTCTAGCGGGACGACCCCCGGGGAGCTGTTTTTT.

The V call is TRBV11-2, the J call TRBJ2-7, with 8 bases matching TRBD1. This CDR3 spans 14 amino acids. The germline V gene encodes CDR1 SGHAT and CDR2 FQNNGV. The ends lost 4 bases at V and 2 bases at J; junction bases unmatched: 4. CDR3 DNA: TGTGCCAGCAGCTGGGGGACAGGCCCCTACGAGCAGTACTTC. Translating gives CASSWGTGPYEQYF.

This CDR3 reads CASSHRGLTYEQYF. CDR3 in DNA: TGTGCCAGCAGTCACAGGGGCCTTACCTACGAGCAGTACTTC. The J gene is TRBJ2-7, the V gene TRBV3-1 (or the pseudogene TRBV3-2); 7 positions agree with TRBD1. CDR1 and CDR2 (germline): LGHDT, YNNKEL (reference sequence). Losses at the gene ends were 6 bases for V and 2 bases for J; bases not matched to a gene: 7. There are 14 residues in the CDR3.

The V gene is TRBV12-3 or TRBV12-4, the J gene TRBJ2-7; the D gene is possibly TRBD2 (6 bases). Trimming cost V 8 bases and J 3 bases, with 14 bases left between them. The CDR3 extends over 13 amino acids. This CDR3 reads CASSRAGGYEQYF. CDR3 DNA sequence: TGTGCCAGCTCCCGAGCCGGGGGCTACGAGCAGTACTTC.

As regards this clone: The DNA is omitted, as the CDR3 cannot be located on it reliably, and the CDR3 follows TCRdb's listing. V and J are TRBV27 and TRBJ1-2. Germline V gene lookup returns CDR1 MNHEY and CDR2 SMNVEV (reference sequence). A total of 13 residues make up the CDR3, ends included. CDR3 protein: CASAFGPGYGYTF.

This chain joins TRBV27 and TRBJ2-7, with 7 bases fitting TRBD1. Germline trimming cut 6 bases from V and 0 bases from J; bases unmatched to any gene: 2. This CDR3 comprises 13 residues. The germline gives CDR1 MNHEY, CDR2 SMNVEV (reference sequence). The CDR3 loop reads CASSDRASYEQYF. CDR3 coding DNA: TGTGCCAGCAGCGACAGGGCCTCCTACGAGCAGTACTTC.

The genes are TRBV6-5 and TRBJ2-1; 11 bases fit TRBD1. CDR1 is MNHEY and CDR2 is SVGAGI in the germline V gene. CDR3 length: 15 amino acids. With V trimmed by 6 bases and J by 9 bases, 10 bases remained unmatched. The CDR3 sequence is CASSGQGARAGEQFF. The CDR3 coding sequence is TGTGCCAGCAGCGGACAGGGGGCACGGGCAGGTGAGCAGTTCTTC.

This chain connects TRBV11-2 to TRBJ2-7; D is perhaps TRBD1 (7 bases). V lost 1 base, J lost 6 bases, and 16 bases lay in between. Germline assignment: CDR1 SGHAT and CDR2 FQNNGV. The CDR3 has 15 residues. The CDR3 is CASSLVQGGTREQYF. The DNA of the CDR3 is TGTGCCAGCAGCTTAGTTCAGGGGGGCACGCGCGAGCAGTACTTC.

This clone has a single count. The chain couples TRBV2 to TRBJ2-5, with TRBD1 matching over 8 bases. The germline V gene has CDR1 SNHLY and CDR2 FYNNEI. After removal of 7 bases from V and 2 bases from J, the junction contained 9 bases not matched to a gene. This CDR3 has 15 residues. The CDR3 loop is CASTYRTGFQETQYF. CDR3 in DNA: TGTGCCAGCACGTATAGGACAGGGTTTCAAGAGACCCAGTACTTC.

The rearrangement joins TRBV19 to TRBJ1-1; 8 bases fit TRBD1. The J segment lost 5 bases and the V segment lost 7 bases, leaving 6 bases of the junction unmatched. Germline CDR1 reads LNHDA; CDR2 reads SQIVND (reference sequence). The CDR3 sequence is 13 residues long. CDR3 coding DNA: TGTGCCAGTAACCGACAGGGGAGGACTGAAGCTTTCTTT. Its protein is CASNRQGRTEAFF.

V gene TRBV20-1 combines with J gene TRBJ2-1; D may be TRBD1 (6 bases). Between the trimmed V and J ends, which lost 6 bases and 14 bases, there was a span of 17 bases. The CDR3 extends over 11 amino acids. The germline gives CDR1 DFQATT, CDR2 SNEGSKA (reference sequence). The CDR3 is CSAPDRRREFF. CDR3 DNA sequence: TGCAGTGCACCAGACAGGCGAAGGGAGTTCTTC.

This clone appeared a few times. The chain couples TRBV6-5 to TRBJ1-1, with TRBD1 as a possible D gene (5 bases). Germline V gene data show CDR1 as MNHEY and CDR2 as SVGAGI. The CDR3 totals 13 residues. The V gene lost 8 bases and the J gene lost 1 base, with 11 bases spanning the gap. As DNA, the CDR3 is TGTGCCAGCCGGAGGGGTGAGAACACTGAAGCTTTCTTT. Its protein product is CASRRGENTEAFF.

The V and J genes are TRBV7-2 and TRBJ2-5; 7 bases map to TRBD1. The germline V gene encodes CDR1 SGHTA and CDR2 FQGNSA. The CDR3 totals 15 residues. V was pared by 0 bases and J by 7 bases, with 8 bases of the junction left unmatched. CDR3 in amino acids: CASSLALPGGLTQYF. In DNA form, the CDR3 reads TGTGCCAGCAGCTTAGCGTTGCCAGGGGGTTTGACCCAGTACTTC.

The gene calls are TRBV19 and TRBJ1-1, with a weak D call TRBD1 (5 bases). Per germline, CDR1 LNHDA and CDR2 SQIVND (reference sequence). There are 15 residues in the CDR3. V shed 3 bases and J shed 0 bases, with 11 bases lying between them. The CDR3 coding sequence is TGTGCCAGTAGTATCAGGGCCACCATGAACACTGAAGCTTTCTTT. Amino acid sequence: CASSIRATMNTEAFF.

The J gene is TRBJ1-5, the V gene TRBV19; 7 nucleotides agree with TRBD1. The CDR3 extends over 14 amino acids. Looked up from germline, CDR1 is LNHDA and CDR2 is SQIVND (reference sequence). The trim removed 6 bases at V and 3 bases at J, leaving 5 bases unmatched. The CDR3 region is CASRGQNLNQPQHF. DNA for the CDR3: TGTGCCAGTAGGGGACAGAATCTCAATCAGCCCCAGCATTTT.

The chain is built from TRBV7-8 and TRBJ1-2, with a possible D match to TRBD1 (5 bases). The V end was cut by 5 bases, the J end by 4 bases, with 14 bases between. The CDR3 has 14 residues. CDR1 and CDR2 from the germline V gene are SGHVS and FQNEAQ. The CDR3 region is CASSHSVGGYGYTF. CDR3 sequence (DNA): TGTGCCAGCAGCCACTCAGTCGGGGGCTATGGCTACACCTTC.

This chain joins TRBV5-8 and TRBJ2-1, with TRBD2 matching 9 bases. CDR1 and CDR2 (germline): SGHTS, YDEGEE. The CDR3 sequence is 17 residues long. V shed 0 bases, J shed 6 bases, and the junction held 10 bases outside the gene matches. CDR3 sequence (DNA): TGTGCCAGCAGCTTGGAGGGAGCGGGGGGCCCTCCCAATGAGCAGTTCTTC. Protein product: CASSLEGAGGPPNEQFF.

The chain joins TRBV5-8 to TRBJ1-2, with D unclear. Germline lookup yields CDR1 SGHTS and CDR2 YDEGEE. The CDR3 runs to 13 residues. V gave up 4 bases and J gave up 2 bases, with 9 bases separating them. The CDR3 reads CASSQALNYGYTF. Here the CDR3 DNA reads TGTGCCAGCAGCCAGGCCCTCAACTATGGCTACACCTTC. The whole variable domain, filled in from reference TRBV5-8 and TRBJ1-2, reads EAGVTQSPTHLIKTRGQQATLRCSPISGHTSVYWYQQALGLGLQFLLWYDEGEERNRGNFPPRFSGRQFPNYSSELNVNALELEDSALYLCASSQALNYGYTFGSGTRLTVV.

This chain joins TRBV14 and TRBJ2-1; the match to TRBD2 covers 11 bases. Germline trimming cut 0 bases from V and 6 bases from J; bases unmatched to any gene: 13. Per the germline V gene, CDR1 is SGHDN and CDR2 is FVKESK. The length of the CDR3 is 19 residues. CDR3 amino acids: CASSQEPLRGTSGLNEQFF. The CDR3 DNA is TGTGCCAGCAGCCAAGAGCCCCTCCGCGGGACTAGCGGACTCAATGAGCAGTTCTTC.

This rearrangement joins TRBV5-6 to TRBJ1-6, with 8 bases identical to TRBD1. Per germline, CDR1 SGHDT and CDR2 YYEEEE. The trim removed 4 bases at V and 7 bases at J, leaving 13 bases unmatched. CDR3 length equals 17 residues. CDR3 nucleotides: TGTGCCAGCAGCGCCCGTGACAGGGGCCCAGGAAATTCACCCCTCCACTTT. Translating gives CASSARDRGPGNSPLHF.

The chain combines TRBV5-1 with TRBJ2-3; 8 nucleotides match TRBD2. The CDR3 length is 17 residues. Per the germline V gene, CDR1 is SGHRS and CDR2 is YFSETQ. After removal of 4 bases from V and 4 bases from J, the junction contained 14 bases not matched to a gene. CDR3 sequence: CASSPRGSGGPPDTQYF. The CDR3 region has the DNA TGCGCCAGCAGCCCCCGGGGCAGCGGGGGTCCTCCAGATACGCAGTATTTT.

The chain links TRBV6-5 to TRBJ2-1; 8 nucleotides align to TRBD1. Germline-derived CDR1 and CDR2 are MNHEY and SVGAGI. Trimming took 6 bases from V and 0 from J; bases not matched to a gene: 4. The CDR3 is 15 residues long. The CDR3 DNA sequence: TGTGCCAGCAGCCAGGGGGCGTTCTCCTACAATGAGCAGTTCTTC. This codes for CASSQGAFSYNEQFF.

The chain uses TRBV24-1 and TRBJ2-7; 8 nucleotides align to TRBD1. The germline V gene has CDR1 KGHDR and CDR2 SFDVKD. The V gene end was trimmed by 5 bases and the J gene end by 0 bases; junction bases not matched to a gene: 5. CDR3 length equals 15 residues. The CDR3 DNA is TGTGCCACCAGTGCCCCGGGGACAGGCTCCTACGAGCAGTACTTC. Its protein is CATSAPGTGSYEQYF.